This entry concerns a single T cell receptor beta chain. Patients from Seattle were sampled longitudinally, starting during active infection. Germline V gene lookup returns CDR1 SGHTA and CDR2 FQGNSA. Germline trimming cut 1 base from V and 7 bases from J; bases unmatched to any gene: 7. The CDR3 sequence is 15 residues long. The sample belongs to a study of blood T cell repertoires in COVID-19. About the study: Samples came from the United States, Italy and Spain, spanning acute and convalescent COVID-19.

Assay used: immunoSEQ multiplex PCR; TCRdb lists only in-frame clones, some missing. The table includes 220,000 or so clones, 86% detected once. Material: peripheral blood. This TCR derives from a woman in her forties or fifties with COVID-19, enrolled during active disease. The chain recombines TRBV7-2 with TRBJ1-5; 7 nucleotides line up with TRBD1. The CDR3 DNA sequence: TGTGCCAGCAGCTTAGACGGGGGACAGTACCAGCCCCAGCATTTT. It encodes CASSLDGGQYQPQHF.